Following are 13 T cell receptor beta chains from one sample sequenced in a study of Ad26.COV2.S vaccination and SARS-CoV-2 variants. The table came from immunoSEQ multiplex PCR; TCRdb's copy has only in-frame clones and leaves some out. In the table there are over 400,000 clones, about nine tenths of which are singletons. The sample's treatment: 19 received Ad26.COV2.S at low or high dose, single or two shots; about five received placebo; per-sample allocation not given. Sample collection was performed on day 63 after the first vaccine or placebo injection. Specimen: peripheral blood, collected in a trial of Ad26.COV2.S vaccine versus placebo. These receptors were collected from a person aged 18-60 years who received the Ad26.COV2.S COVID-19 vaccine or a placebo.

The chain is built from TRBV5-1 and TRBJ2-5, with D perhaps given as TRBD1 or TRBD2 (5 bases each). Looked up from germline, CDR1 is SGHRS and CDR2 is YFSETQ. Trimming left V 3 bases short and J 5 bases short, with 17 bases between. The CDR3 totals 15 residues. This CDR3 is CASSSGTRGTETQYF. As DNA, the CDR3 is TGCGCCAGCAGCTCTGGGACGAGAGGTACGGAGACCCAGTACTTC. The variable domain in full, completed from reference TRBV5-1 and TRBJ2-5, reads KAGVTQTPRYLIKTRGQQVTLSCSPISGHRSVSWYQQTPGQGLQFLFEYFSETQRNKGNFPGRFSGRQFSNSRSEMNVSTLELGDSALYLCASSSGTRGTETQYFGPGTRLLVL.

As DNA, the CDR3 is TGTGCCAGCTCACCAAATGGGGGACAGAATCAGCCCCAGCATTTT. Encoded protein: CASSPNGGQNQPQHF. J is TRBJ1-5 and V is TRBV18; 7 bases agree with TRBD1. Trimming at V came to 2 bases and at J to 4 bases, leaving 5 bases not matched to a gene. The CDR3 is 15 amino acids. The germline V gene encodes CDR1 KGHSH and CDR2 LQKENI.

The J gene is TRBJ2-7, the V gene TRBV7-9, with 8 bases matching TRBD2. The CDR3 consists of 14 residues. Trimming at V came to 6 bases and at J to 3 bases, leaving 7 bases not matched to a gene. In germline, CDR1 is SEHNR, CDR2 FQNEAQ (reference sequence). In DNA, the CDR3 is TGTGCCAGCAGACCGAGCGGGGGATTCTACGAGCAGTACTTC. This gives the protein CASRPSGGFYEQYF.

The chain has TRBV5-1 and TRBJ1-2; TRBD1 might be the D (5 bases). The CDR3 contains 14 residues. Trimming stripped 0 bases from V and 5 bases from J, with 11 bases between. The germline gives CDR1 SGHRS, CDR2 YFSETQ. CDR3 residues: CASSLAGGGYGYTF. The DNA of the CDR3 is TGCGCCAGCAGCTTGGCCGGGGGTGGTTATGGCTACACCTTC.

The chain is built from TRBV18 and TRBJ1-5; TRBD1 agrees at 7 bases. Germline V gene data show CDR1 as KGHSH and CDR2 as LQKENI. The V gene end was trimmed by 6 bases and the J gene end by 1 base; junction bases not matched to a gene: 9. The CDR3 length is 16 residues. The CDR3 sequence is CASSSSQGVSNQPQHF. The CDR3 nucleotides read TGTGCCAGCTCCTCCTCTCAGGGGGTCAGCAATCAGCCCCAGCATTTT.

The chain employs TRBV6-2 or TRBV6-3 and TRBJ2-3; 7 positions agree with TRBD2. Germline values: CDR1 MNHEY, CDR2 SVGEGT. V was pared by 6 bases and J by 6 bases, with 18 bases of the junction left unmatched. The CDR3 spans 17 residues. This CDR3 is CASSPRRGSGVRDTQYF. CDR3 coding DNA: TGTGCCAGCAGCCCTCGCCGCGGCAGCGGGGTTAGGGATACGCAGTATTTT.

The chain is built from TRBV27 and TRBJ1-5; possibly TRBD1 for D (5 bases). Germline V gene data show CDR1 as MNHEY and CDR2 as SMNVEV (reference sequence). The CDR3 is 14 amino acids. Deletions cut 6 bases from V and 2 bases from J, with 11 bases between. CDR3 sequence reads: CASRTGRGNQPQHF. In nucleotides, the CDR3 is TGTGCCAGCAGGACGGGACGCGGCAATCAGCCCCAGCATTTT.

The rearrangement links TRBV10-3 to TRBJ2-3; possibly TRBD2 for D (6 bases). The CDR3 covers 15 residues. Between the trimmed V and J ends, which lost 3 bases and 10 bases, there was a span of 20 bases. The germline CDR1 and CDR2 sequences are ENHRY and SYGVKD. The CDR3 coding sequence is TGTGCCATCAGTGATCCGGGACTTACCATGGGGGCGCAGTATTTT. Its translation: CAISDPGLTMGAQYF.

The V and J genes are TRBV3-1 (or the pseudogene TRBV3-2) and TRBJ2-7; 7 nucleotides agree with TRBD2. J was trimmed by 5 bases and V by 0 bases; bases with no gene match: 10. The germline V gene has CDR1 LGHDT and CDR2 YNNKEL (reference sequence). This CDR3 has 16 amino acids. This CDR3 reads CASSQDGGSGWNEQYF. The CDR3 nucleotides read TGTGCCAGCAGCCAAGATGGCGGGAGTGGCTGGAACGAGCAGTACTTC.

This chain uses TRBV29-1 with TRBJ1-2; TRBD1 agrees at 7 bases. V gave up 0 bases and J gave up 7 bases; unmatched junction bases: 11. Germline V lookup: CDR1 SQVTM, CDR2 ANQGSEA. CDR3 length: 15 amino acids. The CDR3 nucleotides read TGCAGCGTTGAAGACGTGGCAGGGGGGTGGGGTGGCTACACCTTC. Translation: CSVEDVAGGWGGYTF.

This clone has only one observation. The chain links TRBV4-1 to TRBJ1-6; D uncertain. Between the trimmed V and J ends, which lost 0 bases and 0 bases, there was a span of 9 bases. Germline values: CDR1 MGHRA, CDR2 YSYEKL. The CDR3 runs 17 residues. In DNA, the CDR3 is TGCGCCAGCAGCCAAGATCCAGAGGGCTCCTATAATTCACCCCTCCACTTT. This sequence encodes CASSQDPEGSYNSPLHF.

This clone came up a few times. The DNA for the CDR3 is TGTGCCAACTGGGACAGGGAGGTCCCCTACGAGCAGTACTTC. This codes for CANWDREVPYEQYF. The chain has TRBV5-4 and TRBJ2-7; 9 nucleotides align to TRBD1. V was pared by 9 bases and J by 2 bases, with 9 bases of the junction left unmatched. CDR3 length: 14 amino acids. Germline loops: CDR1 SGHNT, CDR2 YYREEE (reference sequence).

The chain employs TRBV10-1 and TRBJ1-2; tentative D call: TRBD1 (5 bases). Germline values: CDR1 WNHNN, CDR2 SYGVQD (reference sequence). Trimming took off 0 bases at V and 8 bases at J, with 10 bases between the two ends. The CDR3 runs 13 residues. CDR3 DNA: TGCGCCAGCAGTGAGTCTCCAGGGCAAGGCTACACCTTC. Translating it yields CASSESPGQGYTF.